Here is one T cell receptor (beta chain) with its context. Its antigen remains unidentified. The V gene lost 4 bases and the J gene lost 3 bases, with 13 bases spanning the gap. The germline V gene encodes CDR1 SGHRS and CDR2 YFSETQ. This CDR3 is built from 14 residues. Each sorted subset replicate got 200 ng genomic DNA, roughly 30,000 genomes. Data came from immunoSEQ multiplex PCR; TCRdb stores just in-frame clones and leaves some out. The profile shows about 2.1 million clones, approximately 92% of them singletons. This sample was taken from a study of shared clonotypes between healthy human individuals. Study in general: Donors consisted of two women and a few men between 18 and 49. CD8 memory received one plate per donor, CD8 naive two, CD4 memory three and CD4 naive three.

Naive-designated CD8 cells lacked CD45RO, were positively enriched for CCR7, and omitted terminally differentiated effector memory CD45RA+ cells. Study-level points and caveats: Sample collection involved blood only; tissue repertoires are likely different.

The source material was naive CD8+ T cells from PBMCs. V usage is TRBV5-1 and J usage is TRBJ1-1, with D tentatively TRBD1 (5 bases). The TCR comes from a man aged 18-30 years in good health. Some clones in this sample may be carry-over from other donors' samples. The CDR3 region has the DNA TGCGCCAGCAGCCCCTGGGGGGGGGACACTGAAGCTTTCTTT. It translates to CASSPWGGDTEAFF.